This TCR beta chain was recorded in a study of regulatory T cells in long-lasting Graves disease (dated by TCRdb to 2020 to 2023). Notes on the research overall: Patients with newly diagnosed Graves' disease had been on antithyroid drugs for under 3 months. Peripheral blood TCR sequencing and RNA sequencing compared persistent Graves' disease patients with newly diagnosed Graves' disease patients. The study was registered as a clinical trial and conducted in China. TCR sequencing covered some 13 persistent and about 20 newly diagnosed Graves' disease patients, around 33 samples in total. General findings and caveats noted by the study authors: Only the TCR beta chain was sequenced and analyzed. Patients with persistent disease shared more public clonotypes (about 2,700) than newly diagnosed patients did (around 980). TRBV28, TRBJ1-2 and TRBJ2-5 were preferentially used in persistent disease, while TRBV20-1 and TRBJ2-1 were favored in newly diagnosed disease. As a limitation, the authors acknowledged that the small sample size may reduce accuracy. Peripheral blood alone was examined, since thyroid tissue, which constituted the primary lesion, could not be accessed. Compared with newly diagnosed patients, patients with persistent Graves' disease had lower TCR Shannon entropy and fewer highly expanded clones, which suggests clonal expansion.

This clonotype was recorded at least ten times. What this receptor recognizes is not known. Base-call qualities are not available, and no considerably larger clone is one nucleotide away. This specimen's time point label, interpreted: newly diagnosed GD, antithyroid drugs for less than 3 months. For both TCR sequencing and RNA sequencing, RNA was extracted from PBMCs in TRIzol. The diagnosis of Graves' disease followed American Thyroid Association guidelines. Recruitment of patients was carried out at an endocrinology department in Xi'an, China. Each patient gave 9 to 10 milliliters of peripheral blood, collected in an EDTA anticoagulant tube. Ficoll Paque Plus density gradient separation was used to isolate PBMCs, and no further T cell sorting was done. An Agilent 2100 Bioanalyzer and agarose gel were used to check RNA quality, and a NanoDrop 2000 was used to measure RNA concentration. From cysteine to phenylalanine, the CDR3 is 14 amino acids long. The DNA shown is the 42-base CDR3, in frame from base 1. V loses 3 bases, J loses 3 bases, and the germline ends lie 11 bases apart. For CDR1 and CDR2, the germline V gene lists SNHLY and FYNNEI.

The library was obtained by multiplex PCR. Sequencing took place on an Illumina HiSeq 4000. TCR beta libraries were built with iRepertoire HTBI primers and Arm-PCR amplification of CDR3 regions. Before sequencing, the PCR products went through gel purification. The authors processed their data as follows. Gene usage analysis of CDR3 amino acid clonotypes used the approximately 62 TRBV and more than 13 TRBJ segments found across samples. COPE and FqMerger were used to merge the filtered high-quality paired reads into contigs. BLAST was used to align contigs to IMGT TRBV, TRBD and TRBJ reference genes, and CDR3 was defined according to IMGT. Any clonotype with a frequency above 0.1% was counted as a highly expanded clone. Shannon entropy was used to measure repertoire diversity, and the Gini coefficient was used to measure V-J evenness. A clonotype was considered public if more than one individual shared it. TCRdb handled the public reads itself, with Q25 trimming in fastp and clone calling in MiXCR, and kept productive beta chains. Records with the same CDR3 protein are collapsed into one entry carrying the most frequent genes and DNA. The V and J calls were not made by the authors but by TCRdb's processing. A total of hundreds of thousands of distinct CDR3 sequences appear in this sample, roughly 12% of them only once. The biggest ten clones account for more than 8.5% of the sample.

These same records also appear under a second study, on T cells in Graves' hyperthyroidism and ophthalmopathy. According to the second study: A patient counted as having stable Graves' hyperthyroidism if no progression to ophthalmopathy occurred over 18 months of follow-up. Hyperthyroidism patients were aged 18 to 65 years and newly diagnosed, with disease duration of less than 2 months. Any patient with an uncontrolled infection, another autoimmune disease, pregnancy or lactation was excluded. Diagnoses were established on the basis of clinical symptoms, serum thyroxine and TRAb, thyroid ultrasound, and orbital computed tomography. For the first round of RT-PCR on the TCR CDR3, the HTBI primer set was used together with the Qiagen OneStep RT-PCR kit. Most expanded thyroid clonotypes (frequency above 0.001) were also detected in blood, suggesting blood repertoires may reflect thyroid immune responses. In cross-validation, a model built on a 13 V-J signature told ophthalmopathy apart from stable hyperthyroidism with over 85% sensitivity and roughly 82% specificity, and in testing the same model reached 80%/75%. In validation, progression to ophthalmopathy was predicted by the model with 70.59% sensitivity and roughly 76% specificity, a median of about 6 months before onset. TCR V-J signatures able to tell the groups apart were searched for in a discovery cohort of 95 to 100 patients, of whom under 45 had Graves' ophthalmopathy and 57 had stable Graves' hyperthyroidism. Prospective prediction of ophthalmopathy was tested in an independent validation cohort consisting of under 20 hyperthyroidism patients and approximately 16 patients who later progressed to ophthalmopathy. For training and testing, the 100 or so patients in the discovery cohort were randomly divided in a 7:3 ratio. In addition, the study compared T-cell repertoires in thyroid tissue and in blood from several Graves' hyperthyroidism patients. Following sampling, methimazole starting at 30 mg daily was given to hyperthyroidism patients, and high-dose intravenous methylprednisolone was given to ophthalmopathy patients. Libraries were constructed in a second round of multiplex PCR, after which size selection and purification were carried out. Libraries were sequenced paired-end with 100 bp reads on an Illumina HiSeq2000. SOAPnuke was used to process the raw data, removing reads that contained adapters or uncalled bases, had a mean Phred below 15, or lacked an exact match to the constant primer or identifier. High-quality paired reads were merged with COPE v1.2.5, and unique nucleotide sequences were defined as clonotypes. MiTCR v1.1 was used to align the clonotypes against IMGT TRBV, TRBD and TRBJ reference segments. The analysis was restricted to V-J combinations with a frequency above 0.0001, which together covered roughly 99% of the repertoires. The TCS score was defined as F50 (clonal expansion) divided by E x V (chaos), with BLOSUM62-based TCRdist calculated between CDR3 peptides within each V-J. Welch's t-statistics and random forest reduced roughly 540 V-J features to under 15, which were used in a naive Bayes classifier (R e1071). No statistical method was used to set the sample size in advance, and investigators knew the group allocation. According to the paper, TCR Vbeta CDR3 sequencing was carried out on 135 peripheral blood samples, which came from under 50 ophthalmopathy, 70 to 80 hyperthyroidism and some 17 progressor patients.

The chain couples TRBV2 to TRBJ2-5; no D gene can be assigned with confidence. Specimen: peripheral blood mononuclear cells (PBMCs), collected at new diagnosis, from a patient treated with antithyroid drugs. This sequence was found in a man between 25 and 39 years old with Graves disease. Donor details come from another sample of the same person, matched by shared clones. The bases read TGTGCCAGCAGTGACGGTCGATTCGAAGAGACCCAGTACTTC. Translated, it gives CASSDGRFEETQYF.